This is a list of T cell receptor beta chains from one sample in a study of response to subunit inactivated influenza vaccine. TCRdb reprocessed the RT-PCR reads with MiXCR, giving one entry per CDR3 protein. The data contain 650,000 to 800,000 distinct CDR3 sequences, more than 11% of them seen just once; the ten biggest clones take up around 6.5%. The sample in question was PBMCs from blood, obtained around 15 days before vaccination. The receptors here all came from a man aged 45 to 65 who received an inactivated influenza vaccine. The CDR3 runs from the conserved cysteine through the conserved F or W. D genes are given only for firm matches. Rows give clone size only sometimes, using once, few, many, or a class for an expanded clone.

d_call: NA
clone_size: few
v_call: TRBV29-1
j_call: TRBJ2-2
cdr3_aa: CSVEAGSNTGELFF
cdr3_nt: TGCAGCGTTGAGGCAGGGTCCAACACCGGGGAGCTGTTTTTT

d_call: TRBD1
clone_size: few
v_call: TRBV12-3/TRBV12-4
j_call: TRBJ2-7
cdr3_aa: CASSLFAPGQETFFTYEQYF
cdr3_nt: TGTGCCAGCAGTTTATTCGCTCCGGGACAGGAAACGTTCTTTACCTACGAGCAGTACTTC

d_call: TRBD1
clone_size: NA
v_call: TRBV7-6
j_call: TRBJ2-7
cdr3_aa: CASSSGGIYYEQYF
cdr3_nt: TGTGCCAGCAGCTCAGGGGGCATTTACTACGAGCAGTACTTC

d_call: TRBD2
clone_size: many
v_call: TRBV7-9
j_call: TRBJ2-1
cdr3_aa: CASSLGLAGLYEQFF
cdr3_nt: TGTGCCAGCAGCTTAGGACTAGCGGGGTTATATGAGCAGTTCTTC

d_call: TRBD2
clone_size: few
v_call: TRBV19
j_call: TRBJ2-1
cdr3_aa: CASTDRLAGNEQFF
cdr3_nt: TGTGCCAGTACCGACCGGCTAGCGGGTAATGAGCAGTTCTTC

d_call: TRBD2
clone_size: NA
v_call: TRBV4-3
j_call: TRBJ2-3
cdr3_aa: CASSFGRERGDTQYF
cdr3_nt: TGCGCCAGCAGCTTTGGGCGGGAGCGTGGAGATACGCAGTATTTT

d_call: TRBD1
clone_size: NA
v_call: TRBV7-9
j_call: TRBJ1-1
cdr3_aa: CASSQTGLNTEAFF
cdr3_nt: TGTGCCAGCAGCCAGACAGGGCTGAACACTGAAGCTTTCTTT

d_call: NA
clone_size: NA
v_call: TRBV18
j_call: TRBJ2-7
cdr3_aa: CASSPPLRGQLREQYF
cdr3_nt: TGTGCCAGCTCACCACCTTTAAGGGGCCAACTACGCGAGCAGTACTTC

d_call: NA
clone_size: few
v_call: TRBV24-1
j_call: TRBJ2-1
cdr3_aa: CATSDWGRGHNEQFF
cdr3_nt: TGTGCCACCAGTGACTGGGGGAGGGGGCACAATGAGCAGTTCTTC

d_call: NA
clone_size: many
v_call: TRBV5-1
j_call: TRBJ2-1
cdr3_aa: CASSRDDIYNEQFF
cdr3_nt: TGCGCCAGCAGCCGTGATGACATCTACAATGAGCAGTTCTTC

d_call: NA
clone_size: NA
v_call: TRBV4-2
j_call: TRBJ1-1
cdr3_aa: CASSQDLGNTEAFF
cdr3_nt: TGTGCCAGCAGCCAAGATCTCGGGAACACTGAAGCTTTCTTT

d_call: TRBD2
clone_size: many
v_call: TRBV5-1
j_call: TRBJ2-7
cdr3_aa: CASSPKAGTAYEQYF
cdr3_nt: TGCGCCAGCAGCCCAAAAGCGGGGACTGCCTACGAGCAGTACTTC

d_call: NA
clone_size: many
v_call: TRBV7-9
j_call: TRBJ2-7
cdr3_aa: CASSLEQARYEQYF
cdr3_nt: TGTGCCAGCAGCTTGGAACAGGCTCGCTACGAGCAGTACTTC

d_call: NA
clone_size: NA
v_call: TRBV7-9
j_call: TRBJ2-6
cdr3_aa: CASSQGYTGANVLTF
cdr3_nt: TGTGCCAGCAGCCAAGGGTATACTGGGGCCAACGTCCTGACTTTC

d_call: NA
clone_size: few
v_call: TRBV5-5
j_call: TRBJ1-2
cdr3_aa: CASSGGPAHYGYTF
cdr3_nt: TGTGCCAGCAGCGGGGGTCCTGCTCACTATGGCTACACCTTC

d_call: NA
clone_size: NA
v_call: TRBV4-3
j_call: TRBJ2-3
cdr3_aa: CASSQGIYSTDTQYF
cdr3_nt: TGCGCCAGCAGCCAAGGCATTTACAGCACAGATACGCAGTATTTT

d_call: NA
clone_size: NA
v_call: TRBV4-3
j_call: TRBJ2-3
cdr3_aa: CASSQVGVSTDTQYF
cdr3_nt: TGCGCCAGCAGCCAAGTTGGGGTTAGCACAGATACGCAGTATTTT

d_call: NA
clone_size: few
v_call: TRBV7-3
j_call: TRBJ2-5
cdr3_aa: CASSLGGVDQETQYF
cdr3_nt: TGTGCCAGCAGCTTAGGTGGGGTGGACCAAGAGACCCAGTACTTC

d_call: TRBD1
clone_size: NA
v_call: TRBV27
j_call: TRBJ2-6
cdr3_aa: CASSLRTGEANVLTF
cdr3_nt: TGTGCCAGCAGTCTCCGGACAGGGGAGGCCAACGTCCTGACTTTC

d_call: NA
clone_size: NA
v_call: TRBV5-1
j_call: TRBJ2-7
cdr3_aa: CASSVIAESSYEQYF
cdr3_nt: TGCGCCAGCAGCGTAATAGCAGAGAGCTCCTACGAGCAGTACTTC

d_call: TRBD1
clone_size: NA
v_call: TRBV20-1
j_call: TRBJ1-6
cdr3_aa: CCASGALQGDREALHF
cdr3_nt: TGCTGTGCTAGTGGAGCTTTACAGGGGGACCGGGAAGCCCTCCACTTT

d_call: NA
clone_size: NA
v_call: TRBV5-5
j_call: TRBJ1-1
cdr3_aa: CASSSTPGNTEAFF
cdr3_nt: TGTGCCAGCAGCTCGACACCCGGGAACACTGAAGCTTTCTTT

d_call: NA
clone_size: many
v_call: TRBV20-1
j_call: TRBJ2-7
cdr3_aa: CSAIRQPSYEQYF
cdr3_nt: TGCAGTGCTATCCGACAGCCTTCCTACGAGCAGTACTTC

d_call: NA
clone_size: NA
v_call: TRBV5-4
j_call: TRBJ1-4
cdr3_aa: CASSPGLMNEKLFF
cdr3_nt: TGTGCCAGCAGCCCAGGACTGATGAATGAAAAACTGTTTTTT

d_call: NA
clone_size: NA
v_call: TRBV6-2/TRBV6-3
j_call: TRBJ2-1
cdr3_aa: CASSYDPNHRRVYEQFF
cdr3_nt: TGTGCCAGCAGTTACGATCCGAACCATAGGCGAGTGTATGAGCAGTTCTTC

d_call: NA
clone_size: many
v_call: TRBV12-3/TRBV12-4
j_call: TRBJ2-1
cdr3_aa: CASSFPRTAVGHNEQFF
cdr3_nt: TGTGCCAGCAGTTTTCCCCGGACAGCGGTGGGTCACAATGAGCAGTTCTTC

d_call: NA
clone_size: NA
v_call: TRBV7-2
j_call: TRBJ2-7
cdr3_aa: CASSLARDFSYEQYF
cdr3_nt: TGTGCCAGCAGCTTAGCCCGGGATTTCTCCTACGAGCAGTACTTC